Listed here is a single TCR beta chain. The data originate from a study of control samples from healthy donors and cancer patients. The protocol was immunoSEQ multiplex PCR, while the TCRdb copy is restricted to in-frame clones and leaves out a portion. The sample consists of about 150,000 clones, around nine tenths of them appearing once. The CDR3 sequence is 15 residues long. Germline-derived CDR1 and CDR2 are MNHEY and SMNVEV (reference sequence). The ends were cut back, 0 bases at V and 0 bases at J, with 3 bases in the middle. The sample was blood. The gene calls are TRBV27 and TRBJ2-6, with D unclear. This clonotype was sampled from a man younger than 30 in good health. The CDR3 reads CASSLSLSGANVLTF. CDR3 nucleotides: TGTGCCAGCAGTTTATCTCTCTCTGGGGCCAACGTCCTGACTTTC.